The sequence of this T cell receptor beta chain was determined in a study of shared clonotypes between healthy human individuals. As originally analysed: ImmunoSEQ supplied junction-only sequences lacking quality scores, so filtering was different. This table comes from immunoSEQ multiplex PCR, and its TCRdb copy is limited to in-frame clones, with some not included. V, J and clone size are taken as reported in that table, and D and trimming were inferred from the DNA itself. This sample has 650,000 to 700,000 clones, with roughly 91% found just once. Germline loops: CDR1 MGHRA, CDR2 YSYEKL. This CDR3 is built from 14 residues. Trimming at V came to 2 bases and at J to 4 bases, leaving 2 bases not matched to a gene.

The source is a man younger than 30 in good health. Some clones in this sample may be carry-over from other donors' samples. Sequencing was carried out using memory CD8+ T cells from PBMCs. Subset denoted: CD45RO+ cells pooled with CCR7-negative TemRA cells. The chain employs TRBV4-1 and TRBJ2-5, with TRBD1 identical over 9 bases. DNA of the CDR3: TGCGCCAGCAGCCAACGACAGGGGGGAGAGACCCAGTACTTC. The encoded protein is CASSQRQGGETQYF.